This TCR beta chain is from a study of blood T cell repertoires in COVID-19. On the study more broadly: Sites in the United States, Italy and Spain provided acute and convalescent COVID-19 samples. Nucleic acid was either cDNA or gDNA, and it came from T cells, B-cell-depleted T cells, or PBMCs.

This table comes from immunoSEQ multiplex PCR, and its TCRdb copy is limited to in-frame clones, with some not included. The data show about 160,000 clones, approximately 83% seen once. Trimming cost V 1 base and J 1 base; bases outside gene matches: 2. The V gene's germline CDR1 is SGHKS and CDR2 YYEKEE (reference sequence). CDR3 length equals 14 residues. Material: peripheral blood. The chain is built from TRBV5-5 and TRBJ2-7, with 7 bases lining up with TRBD1. The source is a man aged 65 to 79 with acute or convalescent COVID-19. CDR3 nucleotides: TGTGCCAGCAGCTTGTGGGACAGATCCTACGAGCAGTACTTC. Translated: CASSLWDRSYEQYF. Together with reference TRBV5-5 and TRBJ2-7, the CDR3 gives the full variable domain: DAGVTQSPTHLIKTRGQQVTLRCSPISGHKSVSWYQQVLGQGPQFIFQYYEKEERGRGNFPDRFSARQFPNYSSELNVNALLLGDSALYLCASSLWDRSYEQYFGPGTRLTVT.